One sample yielded the 19 T cell receptor beta chains listed below, sequenced in a study of blood T cell repertoires in COVID-19. TCRdb's copy holds only in-frame clones and misses some; the assay was immunoSEQ multiplex PCR. The sample records about 220,000 clones, 65% to 90% being singletons. The sequencing input was peripheral blood. The receptors were sampled from a woman in her 70s with COVID-19, enrolled during active disease.

The V and J genes are TRBV7-3 and TRBJ2-3; 13 nucleotides agree with TRBD2. The CDR3 runs 17 residues. From germline, CDR1 is SGHTA and CDR2 FQGTGA. V was pared by 2 bases and J by 5 bases, with 7 bases of the junction left unmatched. The CDR3 DNA is TGTGCCAGCAGCTTAGGACTAGCGGGAGCTCGGGAAGATACGCAGTATTTT. The encoded protein is CASSLGLAGAREDTQYF.

V gene TRBV10-3 combines with J gene TRBJ2-3; no clear D. This CDR3 spans 14 amino acids. The germline V and J ends were trimmed by 8 bases and 1 base, with 13 bases remaining between them. Germline V lookup: CDR1 ENHRY, CDR2 SYGVKD. The CDR3 spells CAISALAGTDTQYF. The CDR3 bases are TGTGCCATCTCAGCGCTCGCTGGCACAGATACGCAGTATTTT.

Concerning this clone: The junction shows a germline mismatch at one end, possibly a read error. The V and J genes are TRBV7-7 and TRBJ2-1; unclear D gene. Germline values: CDR1 SSHAT, CDR2 FNYEAQ (reference sequence). This CDR3 is built from 15 residues. The CDR3 sequence is CASSSRLSSYNEQFF. The CDR3 bases are TGTGCTAGCAGTTCTCGACTGAGCTCCTACAATGAGCAGTTCTTC.

The chain combines TRBV6-1 with TRBJ1-2; 8 bases are a match to TRBD1. J was trimmed by 12 bases and V by 1 base; bases with no gene match: 10. Germline lookup yields CDR1 MNHNS and CDR2 SASEGT. The CDR3 sequence is 14 residues long. CDR3 nucleotide sequence: TGTGCCAGCAGTGAAGAGGGGGACAGGTTGGACGACACCTTC. It specifies CASSEEGDRLDDTF.

The J gene is TRBJ2-1, the V gene TRBV24-1; D may be TRBD2 (5 bases). The CDR3 consists of 15 residues. CDR1 KGHDR and CDR2 SFDVKD come from the germline V gene. V was shortened by 5 bases and J by 4 bases, with 14 bases between the two germline ends. The CDR3 region has the DNA TGTGCCACCAGTGCCCCCCGGGGTTGGTACAATGAGCAGTTCTTC. Its translation: CATSAPRGWYNEQFF.

This clone was observed once. The chain combines TRBV5-6 with TRBJ2-2; TRBD2 is a possible D gene (5 bases). Germline CDR1 is SGHDT and CDR2 is YYEEEE. The CDR3 runs to 14 residues. Trimming cost V 3 bases and J 6 bases, with 12 bases left between them. The CDR3 reads CASSSVGVSGELFF. The CDR3 nucleotides read TGTGCCAGCAGCTCGGTCGGGGTCTCCGGGGAGCTGTTTTTT.

This clone showed up just a few times. The chain's CDR3 is CASSQGVSYEQYF. DNA of the CDR3: TGCGCCAGCAGCCAGGGGGTTTCCTACGAGCAGTACTTC. This chain connects TRBV5-1 to TRBJ2-7; 7 nucleotides line up with TRBD1. The CDR3 has 13 amino acids. From germline, CDR1 is SGHRS and CDR2 YFSETQ. Trimming at V came to 4 bases and at J to 1 base, leaving 2 bases not matched to a gene.

The chain joins TRBV7-3 to TRBJ2-1; tentative D call: TRBD2 (6 bases). Germline values: CDR1 SGHTA, CDR2 FQGTGA. Trimming shortened V by 3 bases and J by 7 bases, and 16 bases separated the two germline ends. This CDR3 has 15 amino acids. The CDR3: CASSFSTGVRNEQFF. CDR3 DNA: TGTGCCAGCAGCTTTTCTACGGGAGTCAGGAATGAGCAGTTCTTC.

This clone was observed a handful of times. The chain uses TRBV12-3 or TRBV12-4 and TRBJ1-2; 7 positions agree with TRBD1. The CDR3 is 13 residues long. J gave up 6 bases and V 5 bases, and 6 bases lay outside the gene matches. The CDR3 DNA follows: TGTGCCAGCAGTACGGCCCAGGGGGATGGCTACACCTTC. Translated, it gives CASSTAQGDGYTF.

The chain couples TRBV14 to TRBJ1-6; tentatively, D is TRBD1 (6 bases). The CDR3 length is 15 residues. CDR1 is SGHDN, CDR2 FVKESK, per germline. Trimming took 4 bases from V and 7 from J, leaving 14 bases between them. In DNA, the CDR3 is TGTGCCAGCAGCCCTTCGGGGGGGCGAAATTCACCCCTCCACTTT. As protein: CASSPSGGRNSPLHF. Full variable domain (outside the CDR3, taken from reference TRBV14 and TRBJ1-6): EAGVTQFPSHSVIEKGQTVTLRCDPISGHDNLYWYRRVMGKEIKFLLHFVKESKQDESGMPNNRFLAERTGGTYSTLKVQPAELEDSGVYFCASSPSGGRNSPLHFGNGTRLTVT.

The V and J genes are TRBV6-2 or TRBV6-3 and TRBJ1-5; D uncertain. Trimming took off 6 bases at V and 9 bases at J, with 15 bases between the two ends. The V gene's germline CDR1 is MNHEY and CDR2 SVGEGT. The CDR3 covers 13 residues. This CDR3 reads CASSTTATAPQHF. CDR3 coding DNA: TGTGCCAGCAGCACCACAGCAACAGCGCCCCAGCATTTT.

V gene TRBV6-1 combines with J gene TRBJ1-5; tentative D call: TRBD1 (6 bases). The CDR3 has 16 residues. V gave up 2 bases and J gave up 7 bases, with 18 bases separating them. Germline-derived CDR1 and CDR2 are MNHNS and SASEGT. CDR3 residues: CASSEYNREGIQPQHF. DNA for the CDR3: TGTGCCAGCAGTGAATATAACAGGGAGGGTATACAGCCCCAGCATTTT.

The chain combines TRBV18 with TRBJ1-2, with D tentatively TRBD1 (6 bases). Germline V gene lookup returns CDR1 KGHSH and CDR2 LQKENI. The CDR3 consists of 15 residues. Trimming removed 6 bases at V and 4 bases at J, with 18 bases between. CDR3 sequence (DNA): TGTGCCAGCTCGCTACAGGGATCGCGGGTCTATGGCTACACCTTC. This gives the protein CASSLQGSRVYGYTF.

This clone was detected only once. The chain joins TRBV5-4 to TRBJ2-7; 7 nucleotides match TRBD1. The trim removed 4 bases at V and 0 bases at J, leaving 7 bases unmatched. The CDR3 is 15 amino acids. CDR1 and CDR2 from the germline V gene are SGHNT and YYREEE (reference sequence). The CDR3 bases are TGTGCCAGCAGCCCCAGACAGGGCCGCTCCTACGAGCAGTACTTC. Translation gives CASSPRQGRSYEQYF.

The V gene is TRBV2, the J gene TRBJ1-1; D may be TRBD1 (6 bases). V lost 7 bases and J lost 7, with 13 bases in between. The CDR3 loop spans 12 amino acids. CDR1 is SNHLY and CDR2 is FYNNEI in the germline V gene. CDR3 DNA: TGTGCCAGCACCGGACAGTCATTTGAAGCTTTCTTT. This gives the protein CASTGQSFEAFF.

This clone has just one count. V is TRBV4-3 and J is TRBJ1-2; 8 bases are shared with TRBD1. This CDR3 has 15 residues. CDR1 LGHNA and CDR2 YSLEER come from the germline V gene. The V segment lost 4 bases and the J segment 4 bases; nucleotides outside the gene matches: 8. The CDR3 region has the DNA TGCGCCAGCAGCCCCGGACAGGGCGGAGGCTATGGCTACACCTTC. Translating it yields CASSPGQGGGYGYTF.

This clone is a singleton in its sample. The genes are TRBV21-1 and TRBJ1-4; the listed D gene, TRBD1, was not tested against the DNA. TRBV21-1 is a documented pseudogene. This CDR3 is 19 amino acids long. CDR3 in amino acids: CASSNRDRGIIATNEKLFF. As DNA, the CDR3 is TGTGCCAGCAGCAACCGGGACAGGGGAATAATTGCAACTAATGAAAAACTGTTTTTT.

The rearrangement joins TRBV7-2 to TRBJ2-5; TRBD2 aligns across 8 bases. The CDR3 covers 14 residues. Per the germline V gene, CDR1 is SGHTA and CDR2 is FQGNSA. V was pared by 4 bases and J by 3 bases, with 4 bases of the junction left unmatched. CDR3 coding DNA: TGTGCCAGCAGCTCAAGCGGGGGAGAAGAGACCCAGTACTTC. This sequence encodes CASSSSGGEETQYF.

This clone was observed a few times. J is TRBJ1-1 and V is TRBV3-1 (or the pseudogene TRBV3-2); possibly TRBD1 for D (5 bases). V gave up 1 base and J gave up 0 bases, with 12 bases separating them. The CDR3 extends over 16 amino acids. Germline loops: CDR1 LGHDT, CDR2 YNNKEL (reference sequence). The CDR3 bases are TGTGCCAGCAGCCAAGGCTCCGGACAACTGAACACTGAAGCTTTCTTT. Amino acids: CASSQGSGQLNTEAFF.